What follows are 24 T cell receptor beta chains derived from one specimen sequenced in a study of T-cell reconstitution after alpha-beta-depleted transplantation in children. Unique molecular identifiers tagged the TCRbeta library. TCRdb reprocessed the PCR reads via MiXCR and lists one record per CDR3 protein. This sample has 550,000 to 600,000 distinct CDR3 sequences, with about 23% found just once. Sequenced material: PBMCs, mostly from graft donor cells, taken 360 days after TCRalphabeta/CD19-depleted stem cell transplant. The receptors come from a boy in the first two years of life who had a stem cell transplant for acute myeloid leukemia, so the T cells may come from the graft donor.

This clonotype was observed many times. This sequence joins TRBV15 and TRBJ2-3; D is undetermined. Trimming left V 2 bases short and J 0 bases short, with 6 bases between. The CDR3 covers 14 residues. CDR1 is LNHNV, CDR2 YYDKDF, per germline (reference sequence). Here the CDR3 DNA reads TGTGCCACCAGCAGAAAAGGGAGCACAGATACGCAGTATTTT. It specifies CATSRKGSTDTQYF.

This chain links TRBV20-1 with TRBJ2-2; D remains unclear. The V end was cut by 3 bases, the J end by 0 bases, with 11 bases between. The CDR3 length is 15 residues. CDR1 DFQATT and CDR2 SNEGSKA come from the germline V gene (reference sequence). CDR3 sequence (DNA): TGCAGTGCTAGCCCCAGGAACGCGAACACCGGGGAGCTGTTTTTT. This codes for CSASPRNANTGELFF.

The table lists this clonotype with a few counts. This chain connects TRBV29-1 to TRBJ1-1; 8 bases map to TRBD1. The germline V gene has CDR1 SQVTM and CDR2 ANQGSEA. V gave up 5 bases and J gave up 5 bases; unmatched junction bases: 7. The CDR3 contains 13 residues. CDR3 amino acids: CSVTATGGTEAFF. The CDR3 DNA is TGCAGCGTTACGGCCACAGGGGGAACTGAAGCTTTCTTT.

The chain joins TRBV10-3 to TRBJ2-7; 9 bases are a match to TRBD1. The CDR3 runs 12 residues. The J segment lost 2 bases and the V segment lost 10 bases, leaving 3 bases of the junction unmatched. Germline V gene data show CDR1 as ENHRY and CDR2 as SYGVKD. The CDR3 protein is CATGQGTYEQYV. The CDR3 nucleotides are TGTGCCACCGGACAGGGGACCTACGAGCAGTACGTC.

Ten or more counts support this clonotype. This chain joins TRBV12-3 or TRBV12-4 and TRBJ2-4; perhaps TRBD1 as D (6 bases). Trimming shortened V by 1 base and J by 13 bases, and 11 bases separated the two germline ends. CDR3 size: 12 residues. This CDR3 is CASSLDPDRQYF. As DNA, the CDR3 is TGTGCCAGCAGTTTAGACCCGGACAGACAGTACTTC.

This clonotype came up a few times. Written as DNA, the CDR3 is TGTGCCACATTCGGACAGGGTGGCTACACCTTC. Its protein is CATFGQGGYTF. The rearrangement uses TRBV28 and TRBJ1-2; 8 bases align to TRBD1. There are 11 residues in the CDR3. J gave up 7 bases and V 10 bases, and 5 bases lay outside the gene matches. Germline CDR1 and CDR2: MDHEN and SYDVKM.

The chain has TRBV6-5 and TRBJ2-3; 8 nucleotides align to TRBD2. J was trimmed by 1 base and V by 6 bases; bases with no gene match: 9. The CDR3 runs to 16 residues. The germline CDR1 and CDR2 sequences are MNHEY and SVGAGI. CDR3 residues: CASRGKAGGRTDTQYF. In DNA form, the CDR3 reads TGTGCCAGCAGAGGGAAGGCGGGGGGCCGCACAGATACGCAGTATTTT.

This chain connects TRBV28 to TRBJ2-5, with 8 positions matching TRBD1. Germline assignment: CDR1 MDHEN and CDR2 SYDVKM. V shed 6 bases, J shed 2 bases, and the junction held 11 bases outside the gene matches. The CDR3 length is 16 residues. CDR3 region: CASSYFSDRAQETQYF. As DNA, the CDR3 is TGTGCCAGCAGCTACTTTTCGGACAGGGCACAAGAGACCCAGTACTTC.

This clonotype was seen a handful of times. The chain has TRBV10-3 and TRBJ2-1, with D perhaps TRBD1 (6 bases). The germline V and J ends were trimmed by 6 bases and 7 bases, with 19 bases remaining between them. Germline-derived CDR1 and CDR2 are ENHRY and SYGVKD. The CDR3 runs to 15 residues. The CDR3 nucleotides are TGTGCCATCAGCTCACAGGGAAGGAGCAGGAATGAGCAGTTCTTC. This sequence encodes CAISSQGRSRNEQFF.

The rearrangement links TRBV7-6 to TRBJ1-1; 10 bases align to TRBD1. There are 16 residues in the CDR3. The V segment lost 7 bases and the J segment 1 base; nucleotides outside the gene matches: 9. CDR1 is SGHVS and CDR2 is FNYEAQ in the germline V gene. CDR3 region: CASILRTGGTNTEAFF. In nucleotides, the CDR3 is TGTGCCAGCATCCTCAGGACAGGGGGAACGAACACTGAAGCTTTCTTT.

The chain uses TRBV28 and TRBJ2-6, with TRBD1 as a possible D gene (6 bases). Per germline, CDR1 MDHEN and CDR2 SYDVKM. The CDR3 has 17 residues. V dropped 2 bases and J dropped 2 bases, with 13 bases sitting between them. The CDR3: CASSLIQGRAGANVLTF. The CDR3 bases are TGTGCCAGCAGTTTAATTCAGGGGCGCGCTGGGGCCAACGTCCTGACTTTC. The variable domain in full, completed from reference TRBV28 and TRBJ2-6, reads DVKVTQSSRYLVKRTGEKVFLECVQDMDHENMFWYRQDPGLGLRLIYFSYDVKMKEKGDIPEGYSVSREKKERFSLILESASTNQTSMYLCASSLIQGRAGANVLTFGAGSRLTVL.

This clonotype was seen only a few times. CDR3 amino acids: CATCPGGTDTDTQYF. The CDR3, as DNA: TGTGCCACGTGCCCGGGGGGGACCGACACAGATACGCAGTATTTT. V and J are TRBV24-1 and TRBJ2-3; TRBD2 matches at 8 bases. The trim removed 10 bases at V and 2 bases at J, leaving 10 bases unmatched. The CDR3 spans 15 residues. Per the germline V gene, CDR1 is KGHDR and CDR2 is SFDVKD.

This clonotype was recorded at least ten times. The V call is TRBV20-1, the J call TRBJ2-7; 7 nucleotides align to TRBD1. CDR1 DFQATT and CDR2 SNEGSKA come from the germline V gene (reference sequence). This CDR3 has 14 residues. After removal of 1 base from V and 6 bases from J, the junction contained 9 bases not matched to a gene. This chain's CDR3 is CSARVAGGFSEQYV. The CDR3 coding sequence is TGCAGTGCTAGAGTGGCAGGGGGATTCTCCGAGCAGTACGTC.

The chain is built from TRBV6-5 and TRBJ2-3, with 7 bases aligning to TRBD2. From germline, CDR1 is MNHEY and CDR2 SVGAGI. The length of the CDR3 is 14 residues. The ends lost 4 bases at V and 2 bases at J; junction bases unmatched: 3. CDR3 protein: CASSSAGVTDTQYF. CDR3 nucleotide sequence: TGTGCCAGCAGTTCGGCGGGGGTCACAGATACGCAGTATTTT.

The chain carries TRBV7-9 and TRBJ2-7; D may be TRBD1 (5 bases). With 5 bases removed from V and 1 base from J, the gap between germline ends came to 18 bases. Germline CDR1 and CDR2: SEHNR and FQNEAQ (reference sequence). This CDR3 region has 16 residues. CDR3 nucleotides: TGTGCCAGCAGCCCCCTCGTAGGCCAGGGATCCTACGAGCAGTACGTC. Its translation is CASSPLVGQGSYEQYV.

The chain is built from TRBV5-6 and TRBJ2-3; 15 bases line up with TRBD2. The germline gives CDR1 SGHDT, CDR2 YYEEEE. J gave up 4 bases and V 4 bases, and 4 bases lay outside the gene matches. The CDR3 length is 16 residues. The DNA of the CDR3 is TGTGCCAGCAGCCGGACTAGCGGGGGGGCCCCAGATACGCAGTATTTT. This translates into CASSRTSGGAPDTQYF.

The chain uses TRBV10-3 and TRBJ2-1; weak D call: TRBD1 (5 bases). The V end lost 0 bases, the J end lost 10 bases, and 10 bases lay between the germline ends. Germline assignment: CDR1 ENHRY and CDR2 SYGVKD. This CDR3 has 13 amino acids. The CDR3 sequence: CAISESMGREQFF. CDR3 nucleotides: TGTGCCATCAGTGAGTCGATGGGGCGGGAGCAGTTCTTC.

The V call is TRBV6-5, the J call TRBJ2-1, with 10 bases fitting TRBD1. CDR1 MNHEY and CDR2 SVGAGI come from the germline V gene. The CDR3 consists of 15 residues. Trimming at V came to 3 bases and at J to 5 bases, leaving 4 bases not matched to a gene. CDR3 in DNA: TGTGCCAGCAGTTATGACAGGGGGCGTCACAATGAGCAGTTCTTC. As protein: CASSYDRGRHNEQFF.

As to this clonotype: A much larger clone differs by one base, so this may be a read error. This chain connects TRBV11-2 to TRBJ2-7, with 7 bases matching TRBD1. Germline CDR1 SGHAT, CDR2 FQNNGV. The trim removed 1 base at V and 1 base at J, leaving 4 bases unmatched. This CDR3 spans 15 amino acids. The DNA for the CDR3 is TGTGCCAGCAGCTTAGCAAAGGGACAGTCCTACGAGCAGTACTTC. Residues: CASSLAKGQSYEQYF.

This clonotype was seen only a few times. The V call is TRBV29-1, the J call TRBJ2-1; 9 bases agree with TRBD2. From germline, CDR1 is SQVTM and CDR2 ANQGSEA. CDR3 length equals 16 residues. The V and J ends lost 4 bases and 2 bases, in that order; junction bases with no gene match: 9. The CDR3 loop reads CSVGGGAGLAYNEQFF. In nucleotides, the CDR3 is TGCAGCGTTGGCGGGGGGGCAGGGCTCGCCTACAATGAGCAGTTCTTC.

This clonotype was seen a handful of times. This chain joins TRBV20-1 and TRBJ2-3; TRBD1 aligns across 8 bases. The germline V gene encodes CDR1 DFQATT and CDR2 SNEGSKA (reference sequence). CDR3 length: 13 residues. CDR3 loop: CAAPGGWTDTQYF. The CDR3 nucleotides read TGCGCCGCCCCAGGGGGCTGGACAGATACGCAGTATTTT.

V usage is TRBV7-9 and J usage is TRBJ2-2, with TRBD2 matching over 7 bases. This CDR3 region has 16 residues. The germline CDR1 and CDR2 sequences are SEHNR and FQNEAQ (reference sequence). V lost 5 bases, J lost 4 bases, and 10 bases stayed unmatched. For the CDR3, the DNA is TGTGCCAGCAGCGACGGGACTACTCGGAGCACCGGGGAGCTGTTTTTT. Amino acids: CASSDGTTRSTGELFF.

This chain links TRBV20-1 with TRBJ2-5; 7 bases are shared with TRBD1. Losses at the gene ends were 5 bases for V and 3 bases for J; bases not matched to a gene: 0. The CDR3 contains 11 residues. Germline-derived CDR1 and CDR2 are DFQATT and SNEGSKA (reference sequence). The CDR3 DNA reads TGCAGTGCTCAGGGGGAAGAGACCCAGTACTTC. It codes for CSAQGEETQYF.

This clonotype was picked up a small number of times. DNA of the CDR3: TGTGCCAGCACCGTCGCTCCGGGGCGGGGGCATGGCTACACCTTC. Protein: CASTVAPGRGHGYTF. The chain combines TRBV12-3 or TRBV12-4 with TRBJ1-2; tentatively, D is TRBD1 (6 bases). This CDR3 spans 15 amino acids. V was clipped by 7 bases and J by 6 bases, with 21 bases between them.